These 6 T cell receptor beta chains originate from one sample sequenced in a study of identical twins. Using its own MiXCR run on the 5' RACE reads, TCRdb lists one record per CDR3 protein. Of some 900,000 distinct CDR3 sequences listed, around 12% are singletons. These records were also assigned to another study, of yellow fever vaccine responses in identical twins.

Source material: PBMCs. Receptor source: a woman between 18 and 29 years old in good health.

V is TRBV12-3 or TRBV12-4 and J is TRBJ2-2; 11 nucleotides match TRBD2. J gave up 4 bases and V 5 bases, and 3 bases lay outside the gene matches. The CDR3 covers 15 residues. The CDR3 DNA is TGTGCCAGCAGTGCGACTAGCGGGGTCACCGGGGAGCTGTTTTTT. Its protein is CASSATSGVTGELFF.

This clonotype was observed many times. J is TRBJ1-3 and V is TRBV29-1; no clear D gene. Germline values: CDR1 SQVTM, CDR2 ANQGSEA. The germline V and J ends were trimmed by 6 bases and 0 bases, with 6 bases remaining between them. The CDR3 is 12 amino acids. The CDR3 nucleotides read TGCAGCGTCCTAAGCTCTGGAAACACCATATATTTT. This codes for CSVLSSGNTIYF.

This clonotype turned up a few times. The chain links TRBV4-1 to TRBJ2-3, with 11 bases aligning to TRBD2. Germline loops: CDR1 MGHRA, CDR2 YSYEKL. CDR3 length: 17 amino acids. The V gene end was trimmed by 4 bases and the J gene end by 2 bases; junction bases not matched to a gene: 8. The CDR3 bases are TGCGCCAGCAGCCCACAGGGGACTAGCGGATTCACAGATACGCAGTATTTT. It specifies CASSPQGTSGFTDTQYF.

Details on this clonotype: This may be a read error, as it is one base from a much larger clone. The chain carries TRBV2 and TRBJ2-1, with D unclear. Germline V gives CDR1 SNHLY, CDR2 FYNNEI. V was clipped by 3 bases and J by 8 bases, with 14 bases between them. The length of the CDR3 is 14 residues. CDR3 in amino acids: CASSDSPTPHEQFF. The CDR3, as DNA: TGTGCCAGCAGTGACTCCCCTACACCCCATGAGCAGTTCTTC. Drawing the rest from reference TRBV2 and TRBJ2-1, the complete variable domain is EPEVTQTPSHQVTQMGQEVILRCVPISNHLYFYWYRQILGQKVEFLVSFYNNEISEKSEIFDDQFSVERPDGSNFTLKIRSTKLEDSAMYFCASSDSPTPHEQFFGPGTRLTVL.

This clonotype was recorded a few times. CDR3 sequence: CASRPNRGINQPQHF. The CDR3 nucleotides are TGTGCCAGCAGACCCAACAGGGGAATCAATCAGCCCCAGCATTTT. V usage is TRBV6-1 and J usage is TRBJ1-5; 7 bases align to TRBD1. The CDR3 covers 15 residues. The J segment lost 3 bases and the V segment lost 6 bases, leaving 8 bases of the junction unmatched. The germline V gene encodes CDR1 MNHNS and CDR2 SASEGT.

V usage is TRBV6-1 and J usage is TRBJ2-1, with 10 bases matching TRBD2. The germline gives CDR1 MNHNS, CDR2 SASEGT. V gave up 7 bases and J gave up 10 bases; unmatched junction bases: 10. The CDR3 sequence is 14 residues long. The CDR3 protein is CASTGLAGAREQFF. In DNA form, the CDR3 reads TGTGCCAGCACGGGGCTAGCGGGAGCCCGCGAGCAGTTCTTC.